This paragraph reports one T cell receptor (beta chain). This CDR3 spans 14 amino acids. Germline V gene data show CDR1 as SQVTM and CDR2 as ANQGSEA. Between the trimmed V and J ends, which lost 4 bases and 10 bases, there was a span of 20 bases. The data originate from a study of T cell responses to AZD1222 COVID-19 vaccine. Generated by immunoSEQ multiplex PCR, the TCRdb table keeps only in-frame clones and is missing some. The sample lists 100,000 to 150,000 clones, 70% to 85% occurring once. The source was peripheral blood, collected on day 0 of AZD1222 vaccination. The sequence came from an adult in good health. V and J are TRBV29-1 and TRBJ2-1, with a possible D match to TRBD2 (5 bases). The CDR3 is CSVAVLRSSGEQFF. The CDR3 bases are TGCAGCGTTGCCGTATTAAGGTCATCGGGAGAGCAGTTCTTC.